The TCR beta chain under discussion was sequenced for a study of T cell changes during pregnancy in multiple sclerosis (dated by TCRdb to the late 2010s). Broadly, across the study: Changes in the T cell repertoire over the course of pregnancy were examined in this study in women with multiple sclerosis.

Per the germline V gene (reference sequence), SEHNR is the CDR1 and FQNEAQ is the CDR2. The junction shows trimming of 4 bases on V and 4 bases on J, plus 5 bases between the germline ends. The CDR3 has 12 amino acids, counting the end cysteine and phenylalanine. Here the CDR3 DNA is all that survives: 36 bases in frame from base 1. As for this clone: Its antigen is still unknown. No quality values exist for individual bases; no much larger clone is one base distant.

Receptors were amplified or captured by the immunoSEQ multiplex PCR assay. The immuneACCESS repertoire file appears here via TCRdb, limited to in-frame rearrangements. These files lack a portion of the clones; in checked studies, under half of the deficit traces to unresolved V genes, and the cause of the others is not known. The sample table shows tens of thousands of clones, and roughly nine tenths are seen once. Roughly 5.7% of the sample goes to the ten largest clones. Specimen: CD8+ T cells from peripheral blood mononuclear cells, collected before pregnancy. Rearrangement joined TRBV7-9 to TRBJ1-5; no confident D gene assignment can be made. This clonotype originated in a female donor with multiple sclerosis, enrolled in a pregnancy study. CDR3 sequence: CASSSQNQPQHF. The DNA is TGTGCCAGCAGCTCCCAAAATCAGCCCCAGCATTTT.